A selection of T cell receptor beta chains follows, all from one sample in a study of beta chain features in type 1 diabetes. Libraries were prepared by immunoSEQ multiplex PCR; TCRdb keeps only in-frame clonotypes and omits some of them. In the table there are approximately 130,000 clones, roughly 17% of which are singletons. The sequenced material came from central memory CD4+ T cells from blood. The receptors were sampled from a man younger than 35 with type 1 diabetes. Both conserved end residues are part of each CDR3. D genes are given only for firm matches. Not every row has a clone size; where given, it reads once, few, many or a size class.

>17|TRBD1|TRBV7-7|few|TRBJ2-5
TGTGCTAGCAGCTTCGGGTTAGGGACCCCAGGGGGAGAGACCCAGTACTTC
CASSFGLGTPGGETQYF
>11|.|TRBV6-5|many|TRBJ2-1
TGTGCCAGCAGCCGCAGCAATGAGCAGTTCTTC
CASSRSNEQFF
>13|TRBD1|TRBV2|.|TRBJ2-1
TGTGCCAGCAGCCGGGACAGGGGAAATGAGCAGTTCTTC
CASSRDRGNEQFF
>14|TRBD2|TRBV5-4|few|TRBJ2-7
TGTGCCAGCAGCTTTAGCGGGAGCTCCTACGAGCAGTACTTC
CASSFSGSSYEQYF
>14|.|TRBV2|few|TRBJ2-3
TGTGCCAGCGGTATGGTAGCTAGCACAGATACGCAGTATTTT
CASGMVASTDTQYF
>14|.|TRBV7-2|few|TRBJ2-3
TGTGCCAGCAGCTTAGTATATGGGGAGCGAGCGCAGTATTTT
CASSLVYGERAQYF
>16|.|TRBV5-1|.|TRBJ2-7
TGCGCCAGCAGCTTGTCAGGCCGCTTAAACAACTACGAGCAGTACTTC
CASSLSGRLNNYEQYF
>15|.|TRBV5-1|.|TRBJ2-7
TGCGCCAGCGCTCAGACGGCAGGGGCCACCTACGAGCAGTACTTC
CASAQTAGATYEQYF
>12|.|TRBV29-1|few|TRBJ1-5
TGCAGCGTTGGGCAGGGAAGTCAGCCCCAGCATTTT
CSVGQGSQPQHF
>15|.|TRBV5-1|few|TRBJ1-5
TGCGCCAGCAGCTTGGGACTGAATAGCAATCAGCCCCAGCATTTT
CASSLGLNSNQPQHF
>14|.|TRBV25-1|.|TRBJ1-2
TGTGCCAGCAGTCCTCGGACCATACAGTATGGCTACACCTTC
CASSPRTIQYGYTF
>14|TRBD1|TRBV19|many|TRBJ2-4
TGTGCCAGTAGTATGCCACAGGGGGCGAACATTCAGTACTTC
CASSMPQGANIQYF
>16|.|TRBV28|few|TRBJ1-5
TGTGCCAGCAAAGAGGGCGTGGGGTATAGCAATCAGCCCCAGCATTTT
CASKEGVGYSNQPQHF
>12|.|TRBV5-1|few|TRBJ1-1
TGCGCCAGCAGCTTGGAGGGGCCCGAAGCTTTCTTT
CASSLEGPEAFF
>17|TRBD1|TRBV10-3|.|TRBJ1-2
TGTGCCATCAGTGAGTTCACCGGGACAGACAATAACTATGGCTACACCTTC
CAISEFTGTDNNYGYTF
>13|TRBD2|TRBV9|.|TRBJ2-5
TGTGCCCGCAGCTACGGGGGGGAAGAGACCCAGTACTTC
CARSYGGEETQYF
>15|TRBD1|TRBV5-1|.|TRBJ1-2
TGCGCCAGCAGCTTGGGGACAGGAATATCCTATGGCTACACCTTC
CASSLGTGISYGYTF
>14|.|TRBV9|many|TRBJ1-4
TGTGCCAGCACCCCGGGGCAGATGGGTGAAAAACTGTTTTTT
CASTPGQMGEKLFF
>15|.|TRBV30|few|TRBJ1-1
TGTGCCTGGACCGCCGTAAACGGGTGGGACACTGAAGCTTTCTTT
CAWTAVNGWDTEAFF
>17|TRBD2|TRBV4-3|few|TRBJ2-7
TGCGCCAGCAGCCAAGCGGCTAGCGGGGACTCTACCTACGAGCAGTACTTC
CASSQAASGDSTYEQYF
>13|.|TRBV4-2|.|TRBJ1-2
TGTGCCAGCAGCCAAGATCTCCGGAGTGGCTACACCTTC
CASSQDLRSGYTF
>13|.|TRBV19|.|TRBJ1-5
TGTGCCAGTACAAGGGACTTAAATCAGCCCCAGCATTTT
CASTRDLNQPQHF
>13|.|TRBV10-1|.|TRBJ2-5
TGCGCCAGCAGTGAGCCTTTCCAAGAGACCCAGTACTTC
CASSEPFQETQYF
>18|.|TRBV7-9|.|TRBJ2-1
TGTGCCAGCAGCTTAGCGGATTCTTGGCTGAGCTCCTACAATGAGCAGTTCTTC
CASSLADSWLSSYNEQFF
>16|.|TRBV7-9|few|TRBJ2-1
TGTGCCAGCAGCTCCCGGCCCGGGGCGGGCCCCAATGAGCAGTTCTTC
CASSSRPGAGPNEQFF
>15|.|TRBV7-6|.|TRBJ2-1
TGTGCCAGCAGCCTAGACAGGAGCTCCTACAATGAGCAGTTCTTC
CASSLDRSSYNEQFF
>12|.|TRBV29-1|few|TRBJ1-2
TGCAGCGGGGAAGGCAGAGACTATGGCTACACCTTC
CSGEGRDYGYTF
>14|.|TRBV4-3|.|TRBJ1-5
TGCGCCAGCAGCCAAGGTCTCAGGGAGCAGCCCCAGCATTTT
CASSQGLREQPQHF
>12|.|TRBV9|.|TRBJ2-5
TGTGCCAGCAGCCGGGGGGCAGAGACCCAGTACTTC
CASSRGAETQYF
>14|.|TRBV2|medium-sized|TRBJ2-7
TGTGCCAGCATGGGACATACGCAGTCCTACGAGCAGTACTTC
CASMGHTQSYEQYF
>15|.|TRBV9|few|TRBJ1-2
TGTGCCAGCAGCGGCCCTTGGGGGATGGACTATGGCTACACCTTC
CASSGPWGMDYGYTF
>12|.|TRBV2|many|TRBJ2-6
TGTGCCAGCAGTGAAGCCTTAGGGGTCCTGACTTTC
CASSEALGVLTF
>13|.|TRBV7-9|.|TRBJ2-5
TGTGCCAGCAGCTTGGCCTCACAAGAGACCCAGTACTTC
CASSLASQETQYF
>15|.|TRBV30|.|TRBJ2-1
TGTGCCTGGACAGGGGAAGGGGCGGCCTACAATGAGCAGTTCTTC
CAWTGEGAAYNEQFF
>11|.|TRBV6-1|.|TRBJ1-1
TGTGCCAGCAGTGAAGACTTGGAAGCTTTCTTT
CASSEDLEAFF
>15|TRBD2|TRBV10-3|many|TRBJ2-1
TGTGCCATCAGTGGACCTAAAGGGAGGGACAATGAGCAGTTCTTC
CAISGPKGRDNEQFF
>15|.|TRBV18|.|TRBJ2-5
TGTGCCAGCTCACCTCGGGACTCCGTGCAAGAGACCCAGTACTTC
CASSPRDSVQETQYF
>11|.|TRBV30|few|TRBJ1-2
TGTGCCTGGAGTTGGGGTGGCGGCTACACCTTC
CAWSWGGGYTF
>14|TRBD1|TRBV18|many|TRBJ1-1
TGTGCCAGCTCACCAAGGACAGGGAGCACTGAAGCTTTCTTT
CASSPRTGSTEAFF